A single sample gave rise to the 27 T cell receptor beta chains below, sequenced in a study of T cells in localized non-small cell lung cancer. The assay was immunoSEQ multiplex PCR, and TCRdb's table has in-frame clones only and misses some. The sample yields 30,000 to 40,000 clones, 85% to 90% seen once. The material was peripheral blood, obtained before any cancer treatment. These receptors came from a man aged 40 to 69 with stage I lung adenocarcinoma.

The chain links TRBV7-6 to TRBJ2-7, with D maybe TRBD1 (6 bases). V was cut by 3 bases and J by 3 bases, with 12 bases left in between. This CDR3 spans 14 amino acids. Germline CDR1 and CDR2: SGHVS and FNYEAQ. The CDR3 DNA sequence: TGTGCCAGCAGCTTGGGACACAAACGCTACGAGCAGTACTTC. This gives the protein CASSLGHKRYEQYF.

This clone was detected only once. V gene TRBV11-3 combines with J gene TRBJ2-2; D remains ambiguous. Trimming stripped 5 bases from V and 7 bases from J, with 11 bases between. The germline CDR1 and CDR2 sequences are SGHNT and YENEEA. CDR3 length equals 13 residues. CDR3 DNA: TGTGCCAGCAGCACTCATCCCTTCGGGGAGCTGTTTTTT. Protein product: CASSTHPFGELFF.

The chain links TRBV18 to TRBJ1-1; 9 nucleotides align to TRBD1. The V gene's germline CDR1 is KGHSH and CDR2 LQKENI. This CDR3 is 14 amino acids long. V was pared by 6 bases and J by 4 bases, with 6 bases of the junction left unmatched. The CDR3 here is CASSRDRVSTEAFF. DNA of the CDR3: TGTGCCAGCTCGCGGGACAGGGTATCCACTGAAGCTTTCTTT. The variable domain in full, completed from reference TRBV18 and TRBJ1-1, reads NAGVMQNPRHLVRRRGQEARLRCSPMKGHSHVYWYRQLPEEGLKFMVYLQKENIIDESGMPKERFSAEFPKEGPSILRIQQVVRGDSAAYFCASSRDRVSTEAFFGQGTRLTVV.

The rearrangement uses TRBV6-1 and TRBJ2-5, with TRBD1 identical over 8 bases. This CDR3 region has 15 residues. After removal of 1 base from V and 5 bases from J, the junction contained 6 bases not matched to a gene. Per germline, CDR1 MNHNS and CDR2 SASEGT. The CDR3, as DNA: TGTGCCAGCAGTGAAGGGACAGGGCTGGGTGAGACCCAGTACTTC. Amino acids: CASSEGTGLGETQYF.

The V gene is TRBV11-3, the J gene TRBJ2-1; D is possibly TRBD2 (6 bases). CDR1 SGHNT and CDR2 YENEEA come from the germline V gene. The germline V and J ends were trimmed by 1 base and 6 bases, with 13 bases remaining between them. This CDR3 is built from 15 residues. This CDR3 is CASSLGSAGINEQFF. The CDR3 DNA sequence: TGTGCCAGCAGCTTAGGCAGCGCGGGGATCAATGAGCAGTTCTTC. Looking up the rest from reference TRBV11-3 and TRBJ2-1 gives the full variable domain: EAGVVQSPRYKIIEKKQPVAFWCNPISGHNTLYWYLQNLGQGPELLIRYENEEAVDDSQLPKDRFSAERLKGVDSTLKIQPAELGDSAVYLCASSLGSAGINEQFFGPGTRLTVL.

This clone occurred once. The chain uses TRBV19 and TRBJ1-1, with D possibly TRBD1 on 5 matching bases. V lost 6 bases and J 1 base, leaving 15 bases between the germline ends. CDR3 length: 15 residues. The germline V gene encodes CDR1 LNHDA and CDR2 SQIVND (reference sequence). CDR3: CASSLSAGRNTEAFF. Written as DNA, the CDR3 is TGTGCCAGTAGCCTTAGTGCGGGACGGAACACTGAAGCTTTCTTT. Supplemented by reference TRBV19 and TRBJ1-1, the full variable domain reads DGGITQSPKYLFRKEGQNVTLSCEQNLNHDAMYWYRQDPGQGLRLIYYSQIVNDFQKGDIAEGYSVSREKKESFPLTVTSAQKNPTAFYLCASSLSAGRNTEAFFGQGTRLTVV.

J is TRBJ1-2 and V is TRBV27; TRBD1 agrees at 8 bases. CDR1 MNHEY and CDR2 SMNVEV come from the germline V gene (reference sequence). The V segment lost 5 bases and the J segment 5 bases; nucleotides outside the gene matches: 10. The CDR3 runs to 15 residues. The CDR3: CASSHSGGGFYGYTF. CDR3 nucleotide sequence: TGTGCCAGCAGTCACTCAGGGGGCGGGTTTTATGGCTACACCTTC.

The rearrangement links TRBV19 to TRBJ1-5; 10 nucleotides agree with TRBD1. Germline assignment: CDR1 LNHDA and CDR2 SQIVND (reference sequence). The length of the CDR3 is 13 residues. Germline trimming cut 6 bases from V and 5 bases from J; bases unmatched to any gene: 1. In nucleotides, the CDR3 is TGTGCCAGTAGCGGACAGGGGGATCAGCCCCAGCATTTT. This encodes CASSGQGDQPQHF.

CDR3 in amino acids: CASSFGRGTSYEQYF. CDR3 bases: TGTGCCAGCAGTTTTGGGCGGGGGACTTCCTACGAGCAGTACTTC. The chain has TRBV6-1 and TRBJ2-7; 7 nucleotides align to TRBD2. Losses at the gene ends were 5 bases for V and 1 base for J; bases not matched to a gene: 8. This CDR3 comprises 15 residues. The germline V gene encodes CDR1 MNHNS and CDR2 SASEGT.

The chain carries TRBV9 and TRBJ2-3, with D perhaps given as TRBD1 or TRBD2 (7 bases each). Germline V lookup: CDR1 SGDLS, CDR2 YYNGEE. Trimming removed 2 bases from V and 3 bases from J, with 13 bases in between. The CDR3 has 15 residues. CDR3 amino acids: CASSVPGGGTDTQYF. In DNA, the CDR3 is TGTGCCAGCAGCGTCCCAGGGGGGGGTACAGATACGCAGTATTTT.

The rearrangement uses TRBV10-1 and TRBJ2-3, with a possible D match to TRBD1 (5 bases). The CDR3 extends over 17 amino acids. Trimming removed 8 bases from V and 0 bases from J, with 21 bases in between. CDR1 and CDR2 (germline): WNHNN, SYGVQD (reference sequence). The CDR3, as DNA: TGCGCCAGCGGACCCTCAAAAGGGGCCGGTAGCACAGATACGCAGTATTTT. Protein: CASGPSKGAGSTDTQYF.

V and J are TRBV6-1 and TRBJ1-2; D might be TRBD1 (5 bases). The V gene lost 6 bases and the J gene lost 5 bases, with 19 bases spanning the gap. CDR1 and CDR2 (germline): MNHNS, SASEGT. CDR3 size: 15 residues. The CDR3 coding sequence is TGTGCCAGCAGGGTCGGGGCAGACTCGCCTTATGGCTACACCTTC. Amino acids: CASRVGADSPYGYTF.

This clone was seen a few times. The V gene is TRBV5-4, the J gene TRBJ1-2; 10 bases are a match to TRBD1. The germline V gene has CDR1 SGHNT and CDR2 YYREEE (reference sequence). This CDR3 region has 14 residues. With V trimmed by 0 bases and J by 6 bases, 2 bases remained unmatched. CDR3 loop: CASSLAGQGNGYTF. CDR3 DNA: TGTGCCAGCAGCTTGGCGGGACAGGGGAATGGCTACACCTTC. The whole variable domain, filled in from reference TRBV5-4 and TRBJ1-2, reads ETGVTQSPTHLIKTRGQQVTLRCSSQSGHNTVSWYQQALGQGPQFIFQYYREEENGRGNFPPRFSGLQFPNYSSELNVNALELDDSALYLCASSLAGQGNGYTFGSGTRLTVV.

The chain has TRBV9 and TRBJ2-2; D gene unclear. This CDR3 contains 13 residues. Germline lookup yields CDR1 SGDLS and CDR2 YYNGEE. The ends were cut back, 3 bases at V and 5 bases at J, with 8 bases in the middle. Here the CDR3 reads CASSAPLTGELFF. In nucleotides, the CDR3 is TGTGCCAGCAGCGCCCCGCTGACCGGGGAGCTGTTTTTT.

As DNA, the CDR3 is TGCAGCGTTGACGGGTCAGTTAATAATTCACCCCTCCACTTT. This sequence encodes CSVDGSVNNSPLHF. The V call is TRBV29-1, the J call TRBJ1-6; no reliable D call. This CDR3 comprises 14 residues. V gave up 3 bases and J gave up 5 bases, with 11 bases separating them. Germline CDR1 is SQVTM and CDR2 is ANQGSEA.

V usage is TRBV13 and J usage is TRBJ2-3; TRBD2 agrees at 8 bases. The germline gives CDR1 PRHDT, CDR2 FYEKMQ (reference sequence). The CDR3 length is 16 residues. The V and J ends lost 5 bases and 5 bases, in that order; junction bases with no gene match: 12. The CDR3 loop is CASSDTRGGVGDTQYF. The CDR3 DNA follows: TGTGCCAGCAGCGATACCCGGGGGGGCGTGGGAGATACGCAGTATTTT.

The V call is TRBV9, the J call TRBJ2-2, with D unclear. V was pared by 3 bases and J by 0 bases, with 9 bases between. This CDR3 is 15 amino acids long. CDR1 SGDLS and CDR2 YYNGEE come from the germline V gene. CDR3 bases: TGTGCCAGCAGCGCAGACATAACGAACACCGGGGAGCTGTTTTTT. Its translation is CASSADITNTGELFF. The full variable domain, with the rest looked up from reference TRBV9 and TRBJ2-2, is DSGVTQTPKHLITATGQRVTLRCSPRSGDLSVYWYQQSLDQGLQFLIQYYNGEERAKGNILERFSAQQFPDLHSELNLSSLELGDSALYFCASSADITNTGELFFGEGSRLTVL.

The count of this clone is one. The chain has TRBV21-1 and TRBJ1-2. TRBV21-1 is deemed a pseudogene. The CDR3 spans 15 residues. The CDR3 reads CASSKSGFVWRGYTF. The CDR3 bases are TGTGCCAGCAGCAAATCGGGGTTTGTTTGGCGCGGCTACACCTTC.

The CDR3 loop is CASSRGGQPGETQYF. CDR3 DNA: TGTGCCAGCAGCCGAGGAGGACAGCCCGGAGAGACCCAGTACTTC. The chain recombines TRBV7-2 with TRBJ2-5; tentatively, D is TRBD1 (6 bases). V was clipped by 5 bases and J by 4 bases, with 17 bases between them. Germline V lookup: CDR1 SGHTA, CDR2 FQGNSA. CDR3 length: 15 residues.

The rearrangement joins TRBV11-2 to TRBJ1-1; D is undetermined. Trimming removed 1 base from V and 10 bases from J, with 13 bases in between. This CDR3 has 13 residues. Per germline, CDR1 SGHAT and CDR2 FQNNGV. The CDR3: CASSLGPTDLAFF. In nucleotides, the CDR3 is TGTGCCAGCAGCTTAGGACCTACTGATTTAGCTTTCTTT. Full variable domain (rest looked up from reference TRBV11-2 and TRBJ1-1): EAGVAQSPRYKIIEKRQSVAFWCNPISGHATLYWYQQILGQGPKLLIQFQNNGVVDDSQLPKDRFSAERLKGVDSTLKIQPAKLEDSAVYLCASSLGPTDLAFFGQGTRLTVV.

The CDR3 spells CASSQEGGRVDYEQYF. The DNA for the CDR3 is TGCGCCAGCAGCCAAGAGGGGGGAAGGGTTGACTACGAGCAGTACTTC. The rearrangement joins TRBV4-1 to TRBJ2-7; TRBD2 is a possible D gene (6 bases). Germline-derived CDR1 and CDR2 are MGHRA and YSYEKL. Trimming stripped 0 bases from V and 3 bases from J, with 15 bases between. The CDR3 is made up of 16 amino acids.

The CDR3 protein is CASSLGRRPHNEQFF. CDR3 bases: TGTGCCAGCAGCTTGGGACGCCGACCTCACAATGAGCAGTTCTTC. The J gene is TRBJ2-1, the V gene TRBV7-7; the D call may be TRBD1 or TRBD2 (5 bases each). Trimming removed 3 bases from V and 5 bases from J, with 14 bases in between. The CDR3 is 15 amino acids. Germline V gene data show CDR1 as SSHAT and CDR2 as FNYEAQ (reference sequence). The full variable domain, rest sourced from reference TRBV7-7 and TRBJ2-1, is GAGVSQSPRYKVTKRGQDVTLRCDPISSHATLYWYQQALGQGPEFLTYFNYEAQPDKSGLPSDRFSAERPEGSISTLTIQRTEQRDSAMYRCASSLGRRPHNEQFFGPGTRLTVL.

The sample holds a few counts of this clone. DNA for the CDR3: TGCGCCAGCAGTCAGAAGGGACAGGGTAATTCCGGGGAGCTGTTTTTT. This translates into CASSQKGQGNSGELFF. The rearrangement uses TRBV23-1 and TRBJ2-2, with 9 positions matching TRBD1. TRBV23-1 counts as an open reading frame of uncertain function. The junction had 8 bases not matched to a gene; V was cut back by 3 bases and J by 6 bases. This CDR3 has 16 amino acids.

The chain carries TRBV27 and TRBJ2-5; 8 positions agree with TRBD1. The germline CDR1 and CDR2 sequences are MNHEY and SMNVEV (reference sequence). J was trimmed by 2 bases and V by 3 bases; bases with no gene match: 2. CDR3 size: 14 residues. CDR3 in amino acids: CASSFTGGQETQYF. In DNA form, the CDR3 reads TGTGCCAGCAGTTTTACAGGGGGTCAAGAGACCCAGTACTTC.

The chain employs TRBV25-1 and TRBJ1-2; TRBD1 matches 9 bases. CDR1 is MGHDK, CDR2 SYGVNS, per germline. J gave up 3 bases and V 1 base, and 0 bases lay outside the gene matches. The CDR3 contains 14 residues. CDR3 DNA: TGTGCCAGCAGTGAATGGACAGGGGACTATGGCTACACCTTC. This codes for CASSEWTGDYGYTF.

The rearrangement uses TRBV6-1 and TRBJ2-2, with 9 bases aligning to TRBD1. The trim removed 7 bases at V and 7 bases at J, leaving 10 bases unmatched. The CDR3 is 15 residues long. In germline, CDR1 is MNHNS, CDR2 SASEGT. DNA for the CDR3: TGTGCCAGCACTCCACGGACAGGGGATCACGGGGAGCTGTTTTTT. This sequence encodes CASTPRTGDHGELFF.

This CDR3 is CASRNLTGSGELFF. The CDR3, as DNA: TGCGCCAGCAGAAATTTAACAGGGTCCGGGGAGCTGTTTTTT. This chain connects TRBV4-1 to TRBJ2-2, with D perhaps matching TRBD1 (6 bases). The CDR3 contains 14 residues. Germline V CDR1 and CDR2: MGHRA, YSYEKL. Between the trimmed V and J ends, which lost 6 bases and 6 bases, there was a span of 14 bases.